This is a list of T cell receptor beta chains from one sample in a study of OX40 agonist ivuxolimab in advanced cancers. TCRdb's table, derived via immunoSEQ multiplex PCR, lists solely in-frame clones and lacks some. The sample lists about 69,000 clones; about 89% were seen once. Here the sequenced sample was CD4+ or CD8+ T cells sorted from blood, taken in a trial of the OX40 agonist ivuxolimab. These receptors all come from an adult with an advanced solid tumor such as melanoma, head and neck, liver or kidney cancer. Both conserved end residues are part of each CDR3. The D gene is left open where the match is weak. Expanded clones are given a class, and other clones once, few, many or no size at all.

.,TRBD1,TRBJ1-1,TRBV2,13,TGTGCCAGCAGGGGACAGATGAACACTGAAGCTTTCTTT,CASRGQMNTEAFF
.,.,TRBJ2-2,TRBV7-3,13,TGTGCCAGCAGCTTAGGGGGATTCGGGGAGCTGTTTTTT,CASSLGGFGELFF
few,.,TRBJ2-2,TRBV7-8,11,TGTGCCAGCAGCTTGTACGGGGAGCTGTTTTTT,CASSLYGELFF
.,TRBD1,TRBJ1-1,TRBV27,18,TGTGCCAGCAGTTTATCAGGTATCACGGGACAGGGTCGCACTGAAGCTTTCTTT,CASSLSGITGQGRTEAFF
.,.,TRBJ2-7,TRBV2,14,TGTGCCAGCAGTGAGGCAGGGGGGGATTCCGAGCAGTACTTC,CASSEAGGDSEQYF
.,.,TRBJ2-1,TRBV5-1,13,TGCGCCAGCGGACCGGTGGGCTACAATGAGCAGTTCTTC,CASGPVGYNEQFF
once,.,TRBJ1-4,TRBV7-3,16,TGTGCCAGCAGCTTGAACAGGGCGTCAACTAATGAAAAACTGTTTTTT,CASSLNRASTNEKLFF
.,TRBD2,TRBJ2-1,TRBV15,16,TGTGCCACCAGCAGAGGTCGGGGGGGCGCTGACAATGAGCAGTTCTTC,CATSRGRGGADNEQFF
.,.,TRBJ2-7,TRBV11-1,15,TGTGCCAGCAGCTTAGCTTCAGGGAGCTCCTACGAGCAGTACTTC,CASSLASGSSYEQYF
.,.,TRBJ2-7,TRBV7-2,14,TGTGCCAGCAGTGGCAGGGGACTTGCCTACGAGCAGTACTTC,CASSGRGLAYEQYF
.,.,TRBJ1-1,TRBV7-2,14,TGTGCCAGCAGCTTAGGGACGGTGAACACTGAAGCTTTCTTT,CASSLGTVNTEAFF
.,.,TRBJ1-2,TRBV18,14,TGTGCCAGCTCACCACCGACGGACCTCTATGGCTACACCTTC,CASSPPTDLYGYTF
.,TRBD1,TRBJ2-2,TRBV7-9,15,TGTGCCAGCAGCTTACTGACAGGGCGGACCGGGGAGCTGTTTTTT,CASSLLTGRTGELFF
.,.,TRBJ2-2,TRBV5-6,16,TGTGCCAGCAGCGGGGAGAGCTCCCCTAACACCGGGGAGCTGTTTTTT,CASSGESSPNTGELFF
.,.,TRBJ2-2,TRBV19,16,TGTGCCAGTAGTGAATCGCACCAACCAAACACCGGGGAGCTGTTTTTT,CASSESHQPNTGELFF
.,.,TRBJ1-1,TRBV15,15,TGTGCCACCAGCAGAGATTTGGGGGGGAACACTGAAGCTTTCTTT,CATSRDLGGNTEAFF
.,TRBD2,TRBJ2-3,TRBV7-8,14,TGTGCCAGCAGCCCCGGGGGGAGCACAGATACGCAGTATTTT,CASSPGGSTDTQYF
.,.,TRBJ1-1,TRBV5-5,16,TGTGCCAGCAGCTTGGCGGGGGCAAGCAGGGACACTGAAGCTTTCTTT,CASSLAGASRDTEAFF
.,.,TRBJ2-7,TRBV21-1,15,TGTGCCAGCAGCCCAAAGGGAACTAGCGGGGACGAGCAGTACTTC,CASSPKGTSGDEQYF
.,.,TRBJ2-1,TRBV29-1,14,TGCAGCGTTGATACTCCCATGGCGTACAATGAGCAGTTCTTC,CSVDTPMAYNEQFF
.,TRBD2,TRBJ2-1,TRBV7-2,15,TGTGCCAGCAGCTTTGCGGGAGGGTCCTACAATGAGCAGTTCTTC,CASSFAGGSYNEQFF
.,TRBD2,TRBJ2-2,TRBV11-2,16,TGTGCCAGCAGCTTAGGGGCTAGCGGGAACACCGGGGAGCTGTTTTTT,CASSLGASGNTGELFF
.,.,TRBJ2-2,TRBV5-6,16,TGTGCCAGCAGCCTTGGACAGCCCCGGTGGACCGGGGAGCTGTTTTTT,CASSLGQPRWTGELFF
.,.,TRBJ2-7,TRBV7-2,15,TGTGCCAGCAGCGATATGGGGGGGCATCCCTACGAGCAGTACTTC,CASSDMGGHPYEQYF
.,.,TRBJ2-4,TRBV6-6,14,TGTGCCAGCAGTTCCGCCCCAGGGAGCGGCATTCAGTACTTC,CASSSAPGSGIQYF
.,.,TRBJ2-2,TRBV10-3,14,TGTGCCATCCGGGTCAACGCGAACACCGGGGAGCTGTTTTTT,CAIRVNANTGELFF
.,.,TRBJ2-7,TRBV9,16,TGTGCCAGCAGCTCTAGGGGTGACTGGAGCTCCTACGAGCAGTACTTC,CASSSRGDWSSYEQYF
.,TRBD1,TRBJ2-1,TRBV10-3,15,TGTGCCATCAGTGATGGACAGGGGGGTGATTATGAGCAGTTCTTC,CAISDGQGGDYEQFF
.,.,TRBJ2-7,TRBV21-1,14,TGTGCCAGCAGCGAAATGGGGGCTCTGGCCGAGCAGTACTTC,CASSEMGALAEQYF
.,TRBD2,TRBJ2-7,TRBV11-3,15,TGTGCCAGCAGCCCCTCTAGCGGGAGGACCTACGAGCAGTACTTC,CASSPSSGRTYEQYF
.,TRBD1,TRBJ2-4,TRBV28,14,TGTGCCACCTTGGACAGGGCGGCCAAAAACATTCAGTACTTC,CATLDRAAKNIQYF
once,.,TRBJ2-2,TRBV5-1,15,TGCGCCAGCAGCTCGGGACTTCTAAACACCGGGGAGCTGTTTTTT,CASSSGLLNTGELFF
.,TRBD1,TRBJ2-7,TRBV29-1,13,TGCAGCGTTGTGGGGACAGCTGATTACGAGCAGTACTTC,CSVVGTADYEQYF
.,.,TRBJ2-7,TRBV6-1,12,TGTGCCAGCAGTGAGGCCCGCTACGAGCAGTACTTC,CASSEARYEQYF
few,TRBD2,TRBJ2-5,TRBV19,20,TGTGCCAGTAGTATAGGTGGTAGCGGGAGAGGATCCCACCTGGAAGAGACCCAGTACTTC,CASSIGGSGRGSHLEETQYF
few,.,TRBJ2-1,TRBV9,15,TGTGCCAGCAGCGTAGGGACAGCCTCCTACAATGAGCAGTTCTTC,CASSVGTASYNEQFF
.,.,TRBJ2-5,TRBV5-1,11,TGCGCCTCCAGGGGGGAAGAGACCCAGTACTTC,CASRGEETQYF
.,.,TRBJ1-1,TRBV29-1,11,TGCAGCGTTGCCGTTTACACTGAAGCTTTCTTT,CSVAVYTEAFF
.,TRBD1,TRBJ1-1,TRBV27,14,TGTGCCAGCAGCATACAGGGGGCGGACACTGAAGCTTTCTTT,CASSIQGADTEAFF
.,TRBD2,TRBJ2-3,TRBV9,16,TGTGCCAGCAGCGTAGATGGAGCGGGGGGCACAGATACGCAGTATTTT,CASSVDGAGGTDTQYF
.,.,TRBJ2-4,TRBV7-2,13,TGTGCCAGCACCCGAGAGAGGGGGGACATTCAGTACTTC,CASTRERGDIQYF
.,TRBD2,TRBJ2-7,TRBV29-1,15,TGCAGCGTCCGCCCTGGGACTAGCGGGGCTTACGAGCAGTACTTC,CSVRPGTSGAYEQYF
.,TRBD2,TRBJ2-1,TRBV11-2,13,TGTGCCAGCAGCCCGGGACTAGTCGATGAGCAGTTCTTC,CASSPGLVDEQFF
.,.,TRBJ2-2,TRBV6-5,16,TGTGCCAGCAGTTACTCGAATCAGGGGGGCACCGGGGAGCTGTTTTTT,CASSYSNQGGTGELFF
.,.,TRBJ1-1,TRBV19,13,TGTGCCAGTAGTATCTGGGGAGGCGCTGAAGCTTTCTTT,CASSIWGGAEAFF
.,.,TRBJ1-2,TRBV6-1,13,TGTGCCAGCAGTGAAAGAGCTAACTATGGCTACACCTTC,CASSERANYGYTF
few,.,TRBJ1-5,TRBV6-1,15,TGTGCCAGCAGTGAAGCGGGCAATAGCAATCAGCCCCAGCATTTT,CASSEAGNSNQPQHF
.,.,TRBJ2-7,TRBV11-2,14,TGTGCCAGCAGCTTGAACGGCAGGGCAAACGAGCAGTACTTC,CASSLNGRANEQYF
.,TRBD1,TRBJ1-6,TRBV28,14,TGTGCCAGCAGTTTGAGTCAGGGGGTTTCACCCCTCCACTTT,CASSLSQGVSPLHF
.,TRBD1,TRBJ1-4,TRBV15,16,TGTGCCACCAGCAGAGATCAGGGGACAGGGACTGAAAAACTGTTTTTT,CATSRDQGTGTEKLFF
.,.,TRBJ2-3,TRBV28,14,TGTGCCAGCAGTTCCCCAGGGAGGACAGATACGCAGTATTTT,CASSSPGRTDTQYF
.,.,TRBJ2-1,TRBV19,13,TGTGCCAGTAGGCGTCCGGGACAAGTCCAGCAGTTCTTC,CASRRPGQVQQFF
.,TRBD2,TRBJ2-7,TRBV10-2,14,TGCGCCAGCAGTCCTAGCGGGAGATCGGGCGAGCAGTACTTC,CASSPSGRSGEQYF